A selection of T cell receptor beta chains follows, all from one sample in a study of spatial heterogeneity in lung cancer. TCRdb used MiXCR to reprocess the 5' RACE reads, holding one entry per CDR3 protein. Of around 11,000 distinct CDR3 sequences listed, about 7.4% are singletons. The specimen comprised lung tumor tissue, sampled at surgery. Receptors were obtained from a female donor with early-stage non-small cell lung cancer. The CDR3 runs from the conserved cysteine through the conserved F or W. Fields, in order: J gene, CDR3 length, D gene, V gene, clone size, CDR3 DNA, CDR3 protein. A D gene is named only where the DNA matches it firmly. Rows may omit the clone size; those that give it use once, few, many or a size class.

>TRBJ1-1|14|.|TRBV20-1|.
TGCAGTGCTAGAGATATGAGAGGAAAGGCTGAAGCTTTCTTT
CSARDMRGKAEAFF
>TRBJ2-4|18|TRBD1|TRBV7-2|medium-sized
TGTGCCAGCAGCTTATATTATCGAGGGACAGTGGCCAAAAACATTCAGTACTTC
CASSLYYRGTVAKNIQYF
>TRBJ2-3|18|.|TRBV5-6|.
TGTGCCAGCAGCTTGGCCACAACTAGAGGCTCTAGCACAGATACGCAGTATTTT
CASSLATTRGSSTDTQYF
>TRBJ1-2|15|TRBD1|TRBV3-1|medium-sized
TGTGCCAGCAGCTTCGGACAGGCTCTGCTTTATGGCTACACCTTC
CASSFGQALLYGYTF
>TRBJ2-3|15|.|TRBV5-1|many
TGCGCCAGCAGCTTGGGGGCAGGTTCCACAGATACGCAGTATTTT
CASSLGAGSTDTQYF
>TRBJ2-1|15|.|TRBV7-9|many
TGTGCCAGCAGCCGACTGGGGGGCGCTTTTGATGAGCAGTTCTTC
CASSRLGGAFDEQFF
>TRBJ1-5|14|.|TRBV20-1|many
TGCAGTGCTAGGGCCGCGGCGGGGGGTCAGCCCCAGCATTTT
CSARAAAGGQPQHF
>TRBJ2-3|14|TRBD1|TRBV5-6|.
TGTGCCAGCAGCGCCGGACAGGGAGGCGATACGCAGTATTTT
CASSAGQGGDTQYF
>TRBJ2-1|16|.|TRBV12-3/TRBV12-4|medium-sized
TGTGCCAGCAGTTTGGGGAATCTCGGGGGCTGGGATGAGCAGTTCTTC
CASSLGNLGGWDEQFF
>TRBJ2-3|14|TRBD2|TRBV9|many
TGTGCCAGCAGCGCTAGCGGGGGGTTCCCAACGCAGTATTTT
CASSASGGFPTQYF
>TRBJ1-5|17|.|TRBV12-3/TRBV12-4|many
TGTGCCAGCAGTATGCGGACGGGTTCAAGGGGCAATCAGCCCCAGCATTTT
CASSMRTGSRGNQPQHF
>TRBJ2-5|15|.|TRBV7-8|many
TGTGCCAGCAGCCCGGCAGGGGGGGTCCAAGAGACCCAGTACTTC
CASSPAGGVQETQYF
>TRBJ2-5|15|TRBD2|TRBV7-9|medium-sized
TGTGCCAGCAGCTCCCCTTCGGGGGGAGAAGAGACCCAGTACTTC
CASSSPSGGEETQYF
>TRBJ2-5|14|.|TRBV4-1|.
TGCGCCAGCAGCCAAGGACAGTACCAAGAGACCCAGTACTTC
CASSQGQYQETQYF
>TRBJ1-4|14|TRBD1|TRBV20-1|many
TGCAGTGCTCCACGGACAGGAGGCCATGAAAAACTGTTTTTT
CSAPRTGGHEKLFF
>TRBJ1-1|13|.|TRBV7-9|many
TGTGCCAGCAGCTTAGTGGCGGGTGGTGAAGCTTTCTTT
CASSLVAGGEAFF
>TRBJ1-1|14|TRBD1|TRBV20-1|few
TGCAGTGCTAGAGATCTGAGGACAGGGGATGAAGCTTTCTTT
CSARDLRTGDEAFF
>TRBJ2-3|14|.|TRBV12-5|many
TGTGCTAGTGGTCTGGGGACCACCACAGATACGCAGTATTTT
CASGLGTTTDTQYF
>TRBJ2-1|16|.|TRBV7-3|medium-sized
TGTGCCAGCAGCTCCTACAGGGTGAACTCCTACAATGAGCAGTTCTTC
CASSSYRVNSYNEQFF
>TRBJ2-7|16|.|TRBV12-3/TRBV12-4|medium-sized
TGTGCCAGCAGTGCTAGCCGTTCCCCGGGCCCCGACGAGCAGTACTTC
CASSASRSPGPDEQYF
>TRBJ2-7|16|TRBD1|TRBV10-2|many
TGCGCCAGCAGTGAGTCGAGATGGGGACAGGCCTACGAGCAGTACTTC
CASSESRWGQAYEQYF
>TRBJ2-5|17|TRBD2|TRBV20-1|many
TGCAGTGCTAGAGCTGGTCGGAGCGGGGGGGCCTTAGAGACCCAGTACTTC
CSARAGRSGGALETQYF
>TRBJ1-1|12|.|TRBV29-1|many
TGCAGCGCGGAACAGGGGAACACTGAAGCTTTCTTT
CSAEQGNTEAFF
>TRBJ2-4|13|.|TRBV28|many
TGTGCCAGCGTCGAGCCGGGCAAAAACATTCAGTACTTC
CASVEPGKNIQYF
>TRBJ2-3|11|.|TRBV12-3/TRBV12-4|many
TGTGCCAGCACTACGGGGGATACGCAGTATTTT
CASTTGDTQYF
>TRBJ2-6|15|TRBD1|TRBV10-3|many
TGTGCCATCAGTGCAGGGGGCGCTGGGGCCAACGTCCTGACTTTC
CAISAGGAGANVLTF
>TRBJ2-7|13|.|TRBV28|many
TGTGCCAGCCGACAGTACAGCTCCTACGAGCAGTACTTC
CASRQYSSYEQYF
>TRBJ2-2|15|TRBD1|TRBV5-1|many
TGCGCCAGCAGCTTTCTCTCAGGGGGCACCGGGGAGCTGTTTTTT
CASSFLSGGTGELFF
>TRBJ1-4|15|TRBD1|TRBV10-3|few
TGTGCCATCAGTGAGTCGACAGGGGAGGCGGAAAAACTGTTTTTT
CAISESTGEAEKLFF
>TRBJ1-5|14|.|TRBV30|many
TGTGCCTGGAGTGATTTGGGCAGGAATCAGCCCCAGCATTTT
CAWSDLGRNQPQHF
>TRBJ2-3|15|TRBD2|TRBV13|medium-sized
TGTGCCAGCAGCTTAGATGGACTAGCCGGAGATACGCAGTATTTT
CASSLDGLAGDTQYF
>TRBJ1-5|14|.|TRBV27|.
TGTGCCAGCAGGCAGGGCTATAGCAATCAGCCCCAGCATTTT
CASRQGYSNQPQHF
>TRBJ2-3|14|.|TRBV2|many
TGTGCCAGCATCCCCCAGGCGTACACAGATACGCAGTATTTT
CASIPQAYTDTQYF
>TRBJ1-2|14|.|TRBV18|many
TGTGCCAGCTCACCCCTTGAGGCGTCCTATGGCTACACCTTC
CASSPLEASYGYTF
>TRBJ2-3|14|.|TRBV5-1|many
TGCGCCAGCAGCTTGGACGGGAGCGCAGATACGCAGTATTTT
CASSLDGSADTQYF
>TRBJ2-1|16|.|TRBV6-5|few
TGTGCCAGCAGTTACTGGGGGGGGGCCTCCTACAATGAGCAGTTCTTC
CASSYWGGASYNEQFF
>TRBJ2-3|11|.|TRBV5-1|many
TGCGCCAGCAGCTTGGAAGGGGGTCTGTATTTT
CASSLEGGLYF
>TRBJ2-5|14|.|TRBV19|.
TGTGCCAGTAGTATTGGGGCAAAACAAGAGACCCAGTACTTC
CASSIGAKQETQYF
>TRBJ1-3|13|TRBD1|TRBV12-3/TRBV12-4|medium-sized
TGTGCCAGTTCGACAGGGGATGGAAACACCATATATTTT
CASSTGDGNTIYF
>TRBJ2-7|16|TRBD2|TRBV5-1|many
TGCGCCAGCAGCTGGGGACTAGCGGGGGGTTCCTACGAGCAGTACTTC
CASSWGLAGGSYEQYF
>TRBJ1-1|15|.|TRBV7-9|.
TGTGCCAGCAGCTTTGATAACCGCGTATACACTGAAGCTTTCTTT
CASSFDNRVYTEAFF
>TRBJ1-2|14|.|TRBV7-2|many
TGTGCCAGCAGCTTAGATTGGTCAGGGTATGGCTACACCTTC
CASSLDWSGYGYTF
>TRBJ1-6|14|.|TRBV6-1|many
TGTGCCAGCAGCGAACTGGGCCTGGGTTCACCCCTCCACTTT
CASSELGLGSPLHF
>TRBJ1-1|14|.|TRBV12-3/TRBV12-4|many
TGTGCCAGCAGGGCAACAGGGCCGAACACTGAAGCTTTCTTT
CASRATGPNTEAFF
>TRBJ1-1|12|.|TRBV6-6|many
TGTGCCAGCAGCCAACCGGCAGGGGAAGCTTTCTTT
CASSQPAGEAFF
>TRBJ2-4|17|.|TRBV6-1|many
TGTGCCAGCACCCGACTGGGGGGGGCGGGGGCCAAAAACATTCAGTACTTC
CASTRLGGAGAKNIQYF
>TRBJ2-2|16|.|TRBV18|.
TGTGCCAGCTCACCACTCCGGAATTCGAACACCGGGGAGCTGTTTTTT
CASSPLRNSNTGELFF
>TRBJ2-6|18|TRBD1|TRBV20-1|many
TGCAGTGCTTCTCTACAGGGGCCAGGAAGCTCTGGGGCCAACGTCCTGACTTTC
CSASLQGPGSSGANVLTF
>TRBJ1-1|14|TRBD1|TRBV12-3/TRBV12-4|many
TGTGCCAGCAGCCCGACAGGGGATAATACTGAAGCTTTCTTT
CASSPTGDNTEAFF
>TRBJ2-3|12|.|TRBV11-2|many
TGTGCCAGCAGCTTAGCCCCAGATACGCAGTATTTT
CASSLAPDTQYF
>TRBJ2-2|16|.|TRBV4-2|medium-sized
TGTGCCAGCAGCCAAGAAAGGACAACGAACACCGGGGAGCTGTTTTTT
CASSQERTTNTGELFF
>TRBJ1-6|15|.|TRBV3-1|medium-sized
TGTGCCAGCAGCCAAGTGGGGGGAGGCAATTCACCCCTCCACTTT
CASSQVGGGNSPLHF
>TRBJ1-6|14|.|TRBV29-1|many
TGCAGCGTTGGGACGGGCACTCAGAATTCACCCCTCCACTTT
CSVGTGTQNSPLHF
>TRBJ2-7|15|TRBD1|TRBV4-1|many
TGCGCCAGCAGCCAAGAAGGCAGGGGGCGATCCGAGCAGTACTTC
CASSQEGRGRSEQYF
>TRBJ1-1|16|.|TRBV6-1|.
TGTGCCAGCAGTACATACCCAGGGTTTATGAACACTGAAGCTTTCTTT
CASSTYPGFMNTEAFF